The T cell receptor beta chain described here comes from a study of post-analysis software for immune sequencing data. Study summary: The cohort encompassed relapsing-remitting, secondary progressive and progressive-relapsing multiple sclerosis disease courses.

CDR3 length: 14 residues. The germline gives CDR1 MNHEY, CDR2 SMNVEV (reference sequence). V was clipped by 6 bases and J by 5 bases; unmatched bases: 9. Findings and caveats of the study: Compared with controls, patients had more of about 5 TRBV segments, including TRBV5-6, TRBV5-1 and TRBV20-1. People with multiple sclerosis had a significantly lower normalized Chao1 diversity than controls did. Batch-mates among the samples co-clustered strongly by F measure.

Turning to this clonotype: Antigen unknown.

Unique molecular identifiers were present in the TCR beta cDNA libraries. Out of roughly 1 to 10 million T cells, a few hundred thousand cDNA molecules were generated. TCRdb reanalysed the PCR reads using MiXCR and keeps one entry per CDR3 protein. The sample yields hundreds of thousands of distinct CDR3 sequences, roughly 50% seen once. This clonotype was obtained from a girl aged 5-17 years with multiple sclerosis. The sequenced sample consisted of blood. The genes are TRBV27 and TRBJ2-5; 7 positions match TRBD1. In DNA, the CDR3 is TGTGCCAGCAGCTCCACGCAGGGGGTCGAGACCCAGTACTTC. It codes for CASSSTQGVETQYF.